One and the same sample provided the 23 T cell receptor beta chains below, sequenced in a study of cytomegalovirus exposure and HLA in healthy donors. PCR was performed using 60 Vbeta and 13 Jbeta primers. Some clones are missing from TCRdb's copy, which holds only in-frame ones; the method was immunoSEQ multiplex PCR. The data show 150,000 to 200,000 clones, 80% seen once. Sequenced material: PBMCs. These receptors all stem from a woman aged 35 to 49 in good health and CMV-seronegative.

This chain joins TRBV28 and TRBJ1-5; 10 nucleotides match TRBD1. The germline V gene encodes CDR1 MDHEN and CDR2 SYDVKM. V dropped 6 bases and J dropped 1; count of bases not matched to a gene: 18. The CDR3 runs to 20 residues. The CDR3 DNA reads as TGTGCCAGCAGCCCCAAGTTTCTTAGCCGGGACAGGGGAAGCAATCAGCCCCAGCATTTT. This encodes CASSPKFLSRDRGSNQPQHF.

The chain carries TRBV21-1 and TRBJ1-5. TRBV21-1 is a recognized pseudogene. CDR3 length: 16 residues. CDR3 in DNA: TGTGCCAGCAGCCCATCGTATGCGGGGGCGCAGGAGCCCCAGCATTTT. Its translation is CASSPSYAGAQEPQHF.

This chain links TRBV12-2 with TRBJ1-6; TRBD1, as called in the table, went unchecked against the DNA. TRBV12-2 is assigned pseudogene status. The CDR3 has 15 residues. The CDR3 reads CASRYQQGMNSPLHF. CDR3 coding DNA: TGTGCAAGTCGCTACCAACAGGGTATGAATTCACCCCTCCACTTT.

The CDR3 loop reads CASSLDGRVPYEQYF. The CDR3 nucleotides read TGTGCCAGCAGTTTAGATGGGAGGGTGCCCTACGAGCAGTACTTC. V gene TRBV27 combines with J gene TRBJ2-7, with 7 bases identical to TRBD2. After removal of 2 bases from V and 2 bases from J, the junction contained 6 bases not matched to a gene. The CDR3 totals 15 residues. Per the germline V gene, CDR1 is MNHEY and CDR2 is SMNVEV (reference sequence).

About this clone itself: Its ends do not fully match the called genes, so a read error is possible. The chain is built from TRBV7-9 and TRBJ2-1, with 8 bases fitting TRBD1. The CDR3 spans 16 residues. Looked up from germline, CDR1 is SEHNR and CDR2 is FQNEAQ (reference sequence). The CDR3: CSSGEYRGITYNEQFF. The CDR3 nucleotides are TGTTCCAGCGGCGAGTACAGGGGGATTACTTACAATGAGCAGTTCTTC.

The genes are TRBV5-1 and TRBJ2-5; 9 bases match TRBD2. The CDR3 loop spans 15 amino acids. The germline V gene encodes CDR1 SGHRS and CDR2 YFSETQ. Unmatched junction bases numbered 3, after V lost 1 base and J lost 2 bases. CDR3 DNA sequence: TGCGCCAGCAGCTTGCCTAGCGGGGCACAAGAGACCCAGTACTTC. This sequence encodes CASSLPSGAQETQYF.

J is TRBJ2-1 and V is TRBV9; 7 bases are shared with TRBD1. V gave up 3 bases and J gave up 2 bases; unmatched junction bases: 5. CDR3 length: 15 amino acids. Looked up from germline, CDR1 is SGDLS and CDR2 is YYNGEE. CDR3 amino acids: CASSGRDRAYNEQFF. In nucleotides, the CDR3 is TGTGCCAGCAGCGGCCGGGACAGAGCCTACAATGAGCAGTTCTTC.

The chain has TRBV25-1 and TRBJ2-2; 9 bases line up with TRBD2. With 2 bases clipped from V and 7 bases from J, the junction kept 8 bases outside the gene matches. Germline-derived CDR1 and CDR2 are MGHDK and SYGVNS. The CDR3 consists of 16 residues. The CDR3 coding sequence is TGTGCCAGCAGTGAAGGCGGGAGGGCCCTCGTCGGGGAGCTGTTTTTT. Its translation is CASSEGGRALVGELFF.

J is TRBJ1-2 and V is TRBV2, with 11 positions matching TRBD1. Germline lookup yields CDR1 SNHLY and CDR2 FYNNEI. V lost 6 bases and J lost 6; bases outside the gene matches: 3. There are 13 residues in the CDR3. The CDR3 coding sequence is TGTGCCAGCAGGCCGGGACAGGGGGATGGCTACACCTTC. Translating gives CASRPGQGDGYTF. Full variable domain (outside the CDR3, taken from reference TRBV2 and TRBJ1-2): EPEVTQTPSHQVTQMGQEVILRCVPISNHLYFYWYRQILGQKVEFLVSFYNNEISEKSEIFDDQFSVERPDGSNFTLKIRSTKLEDSAMYFCASRPGQGDGYTFGSGTRLTVV.

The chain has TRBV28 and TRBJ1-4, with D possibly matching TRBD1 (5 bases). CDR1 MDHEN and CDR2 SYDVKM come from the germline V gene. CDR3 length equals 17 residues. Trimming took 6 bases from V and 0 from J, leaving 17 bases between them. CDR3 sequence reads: CASSYPGAGSTNEKLFF. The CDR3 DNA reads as TGTGCCAGCAGCTACCCCGGGGCGGGGTCAACTAATGAAAAACTGTTTTTT.

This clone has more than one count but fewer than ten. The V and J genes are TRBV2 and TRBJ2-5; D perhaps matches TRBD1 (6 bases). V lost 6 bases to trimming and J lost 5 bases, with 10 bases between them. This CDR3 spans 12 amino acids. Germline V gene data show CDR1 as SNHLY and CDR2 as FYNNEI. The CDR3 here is CASRRGGETQYF. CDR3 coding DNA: TGTGCCAGCAGGAGAGGGGGTGAGACCCAGTACTTC.

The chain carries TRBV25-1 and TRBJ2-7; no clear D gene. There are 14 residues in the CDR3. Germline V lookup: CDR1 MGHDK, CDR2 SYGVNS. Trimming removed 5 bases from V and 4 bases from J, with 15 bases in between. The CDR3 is CASSFSFGSYEQYF. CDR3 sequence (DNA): TGTGCCAGCAGTTTTTCGTTCGGTTCTTACGAGCAGTACTTC.

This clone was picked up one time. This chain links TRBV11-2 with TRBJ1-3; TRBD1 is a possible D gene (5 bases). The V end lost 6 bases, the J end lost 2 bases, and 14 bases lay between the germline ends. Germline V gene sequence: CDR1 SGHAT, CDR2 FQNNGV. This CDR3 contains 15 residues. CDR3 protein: CASREGGGAGNTIYF. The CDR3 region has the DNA TGTGCCAGCAGGGAGGGTGGGGGTGCTGGAAACACCATATATTTT. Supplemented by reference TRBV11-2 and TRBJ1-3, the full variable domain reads EAGVAQSPRYKIIEKRQSVAFWCNPISGHATLYWYQQILGQGPKLLIQFQNNGVVDDSQLPKDRFSAERLKGVDSTLKIQPAKLEDSAVYLCASREGGGAGNTIYFGEGSWLTVV.

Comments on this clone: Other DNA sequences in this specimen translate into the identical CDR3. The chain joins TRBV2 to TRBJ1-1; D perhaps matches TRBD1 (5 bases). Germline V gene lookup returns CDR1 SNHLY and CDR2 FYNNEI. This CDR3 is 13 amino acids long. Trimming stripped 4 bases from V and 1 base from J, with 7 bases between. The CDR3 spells CASSGQGNTEAFF. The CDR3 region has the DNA TGTGCCAGCAGTGGGCAGGGGAACACTGAAGCTTTCTTT. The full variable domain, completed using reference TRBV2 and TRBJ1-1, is EPEVTQTPSHQVTQMGQEVILRCVPISNHLYFYWYRQILGQKVEFLVSFYNNEISEKSEIFDDQFSVERPDGSNFTLKIRSTKLEDSAMYFCASSGQGNTEAFFGQGTRLTVV.

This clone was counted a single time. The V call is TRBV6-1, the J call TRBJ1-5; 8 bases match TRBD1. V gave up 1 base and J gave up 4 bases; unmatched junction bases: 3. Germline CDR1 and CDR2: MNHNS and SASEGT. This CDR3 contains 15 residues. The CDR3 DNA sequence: TGTGCCAGCAGTGAAGGGACAGGGTCGAATCAGCCCCAGCATTTT. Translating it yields CASSEGTGSNQPQHF.

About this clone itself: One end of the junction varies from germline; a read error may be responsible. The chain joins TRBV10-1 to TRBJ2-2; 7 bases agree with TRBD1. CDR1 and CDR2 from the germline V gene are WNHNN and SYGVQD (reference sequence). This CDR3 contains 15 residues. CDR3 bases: TGCGCCAGCAGTGTGGGGACAGCGAAGACCGGGGAGCTGTTTTTT. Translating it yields CASSVGTAKTGELFF.

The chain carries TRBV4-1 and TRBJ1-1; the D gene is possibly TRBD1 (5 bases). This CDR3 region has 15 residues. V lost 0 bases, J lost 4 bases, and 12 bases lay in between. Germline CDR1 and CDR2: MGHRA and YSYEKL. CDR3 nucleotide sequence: TGCGCCAGCAGCCAAGATCAGGGATCGGGCACTGAAGCTTTCTTT. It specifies CASSQDQGSGTEAFF.

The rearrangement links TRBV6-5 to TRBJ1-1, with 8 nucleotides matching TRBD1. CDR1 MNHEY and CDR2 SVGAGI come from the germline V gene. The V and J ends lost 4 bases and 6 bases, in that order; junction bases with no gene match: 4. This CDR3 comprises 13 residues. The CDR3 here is CASSFGQGSEAFF. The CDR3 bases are TGTGCCAGCAGTTTCGGACAGGGTTCTGAAGCTTTCTTT.

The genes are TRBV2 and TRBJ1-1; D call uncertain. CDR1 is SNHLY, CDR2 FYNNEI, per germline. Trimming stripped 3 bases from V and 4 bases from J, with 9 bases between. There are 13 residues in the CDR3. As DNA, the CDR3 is TGTGCCAGCAGTGAGGAGGTCGGCACTGAAGCTTTCTTT. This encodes CASSEEVGTEAFF.

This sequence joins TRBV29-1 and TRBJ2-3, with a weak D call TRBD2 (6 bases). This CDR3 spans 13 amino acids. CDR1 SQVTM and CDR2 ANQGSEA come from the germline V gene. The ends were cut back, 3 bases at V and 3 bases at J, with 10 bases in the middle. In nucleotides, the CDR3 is TGCAGCGTTGACACGGGAGCTACAGATACGCAGTATTTT. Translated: CSVDTGATDTQYF.

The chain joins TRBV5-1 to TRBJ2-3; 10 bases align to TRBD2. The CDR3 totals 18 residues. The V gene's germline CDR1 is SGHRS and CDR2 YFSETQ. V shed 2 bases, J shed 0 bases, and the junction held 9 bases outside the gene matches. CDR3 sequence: CASSFPLAGGTSTDTQYF. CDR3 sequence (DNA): TGCGCCAGCAGCTTCCCTTTAGCGGGGGGTACTAGCACAGATACGCAGTATTTT.

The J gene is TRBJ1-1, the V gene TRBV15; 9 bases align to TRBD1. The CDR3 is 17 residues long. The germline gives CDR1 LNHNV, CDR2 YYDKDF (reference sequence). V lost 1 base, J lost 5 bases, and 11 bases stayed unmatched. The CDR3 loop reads CATSRGGTGWRKTEAFF. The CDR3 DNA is TGTGCCACCAGCAGAGGGGGGACAGGGTGGCGAAAGACTGAAGCTTTCTTT.

CDR3: CASRGSYGYTF. In DNA form, the CDR3 reads TGTGCCAGCAGGGGGAGCTATGGCTACACCTTC. This chain links TRBV2 with TRBJ1-2; no definite D call. The CDR3 length is 11 residues. V was pared by 6 bases and J by 4 bases, with 6 bases between. Germline CDR1 SNHLY, CDR2 FYNNEI.